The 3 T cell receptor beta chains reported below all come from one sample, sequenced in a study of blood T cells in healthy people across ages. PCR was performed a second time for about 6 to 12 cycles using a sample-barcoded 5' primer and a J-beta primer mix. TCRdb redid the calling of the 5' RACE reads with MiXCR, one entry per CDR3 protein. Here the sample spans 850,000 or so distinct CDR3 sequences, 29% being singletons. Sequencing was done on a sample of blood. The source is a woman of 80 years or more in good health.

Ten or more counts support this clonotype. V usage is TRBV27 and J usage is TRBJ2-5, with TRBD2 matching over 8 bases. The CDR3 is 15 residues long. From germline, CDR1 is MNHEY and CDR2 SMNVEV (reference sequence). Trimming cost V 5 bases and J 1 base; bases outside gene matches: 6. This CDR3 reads CASSGTRKFQETQYF. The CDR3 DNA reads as TGTGCCAGCAGTGGGACTAGAAAGTTCCAAGAGACCCAGTACTTC.

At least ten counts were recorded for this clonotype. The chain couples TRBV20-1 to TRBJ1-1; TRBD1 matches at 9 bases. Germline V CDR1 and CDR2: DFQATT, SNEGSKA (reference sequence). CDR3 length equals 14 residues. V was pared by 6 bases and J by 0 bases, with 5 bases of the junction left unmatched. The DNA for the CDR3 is TGCAGTGCCCGAAGACAGGGGGTGAACACTGAAGCTTTCTTT. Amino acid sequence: CSARRQGVNTEAFF.

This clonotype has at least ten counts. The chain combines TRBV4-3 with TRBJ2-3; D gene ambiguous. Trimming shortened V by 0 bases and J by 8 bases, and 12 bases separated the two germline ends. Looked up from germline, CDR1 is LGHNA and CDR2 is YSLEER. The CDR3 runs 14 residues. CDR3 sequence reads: CASSQDTYIPTQYF. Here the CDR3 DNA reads TGCGCCAGCAGCCAAGATACTTATATCCCTACGCAGTATTTT.